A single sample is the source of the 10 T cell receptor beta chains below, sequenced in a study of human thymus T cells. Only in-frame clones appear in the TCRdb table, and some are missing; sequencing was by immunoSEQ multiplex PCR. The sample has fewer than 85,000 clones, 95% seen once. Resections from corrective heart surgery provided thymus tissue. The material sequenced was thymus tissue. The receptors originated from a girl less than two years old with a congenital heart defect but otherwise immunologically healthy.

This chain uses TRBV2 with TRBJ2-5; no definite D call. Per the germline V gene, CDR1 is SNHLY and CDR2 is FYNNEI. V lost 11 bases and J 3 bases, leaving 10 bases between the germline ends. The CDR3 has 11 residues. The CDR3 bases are TGTGCCGTTGTACTCGAAGAGACCCAGTACTTC. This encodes CAVVLEETQYF.

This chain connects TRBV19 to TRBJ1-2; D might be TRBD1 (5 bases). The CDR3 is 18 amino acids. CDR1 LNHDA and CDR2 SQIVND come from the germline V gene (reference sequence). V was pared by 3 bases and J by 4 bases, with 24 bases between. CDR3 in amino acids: CASSMTPSRPGGGYGYTF. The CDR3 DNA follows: TGTGCCAGTAGTATGACCCCCTCCCGGCCTGGGGGGGGCTATGGCTACACCTTC.

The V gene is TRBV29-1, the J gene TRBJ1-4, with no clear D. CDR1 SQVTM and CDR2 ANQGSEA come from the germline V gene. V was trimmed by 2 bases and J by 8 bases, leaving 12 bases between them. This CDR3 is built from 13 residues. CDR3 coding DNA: TGCAGCGTTGAACCAGCCCGAGGGGAAAAACTGTTTTTT. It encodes CSVEPARGEKLFF.

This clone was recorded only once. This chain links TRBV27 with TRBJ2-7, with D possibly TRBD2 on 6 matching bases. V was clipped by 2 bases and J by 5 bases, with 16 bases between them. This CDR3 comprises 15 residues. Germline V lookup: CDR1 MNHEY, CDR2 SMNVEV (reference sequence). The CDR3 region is CASSLNQRARHEQYF. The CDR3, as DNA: TGTGCCAGCAGTTTAAACCAGCGGGCGAGGCACGAGCAGTACTTC.

CDR3 loop: CASRPGQGWNTEAFF. Here the CDR3 DNA reads TGCGCCAGCAGGCCGGGACAGGGGTGGAACACTGAAGCTTTCTTT. The V call is TRBV10-2, the J call TRBJ1-1, with 10 nucleotides matching TRBD1. The CDR3 covers 15 residues. V shed 6 bases, J shed 1 base, and the junction held 5 bases outside the gene matches. Germline V gives CDR1 WSHSY, CDR2 SAAADI.

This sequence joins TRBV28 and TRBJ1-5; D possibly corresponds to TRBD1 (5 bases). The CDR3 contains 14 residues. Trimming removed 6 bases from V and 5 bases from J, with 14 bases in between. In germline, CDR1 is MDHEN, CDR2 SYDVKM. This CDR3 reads CASRSQAHDQPQHF. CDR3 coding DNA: TGTGCCAGCAGATCACAGGCACACGATCAGCCCCAGCATTTT. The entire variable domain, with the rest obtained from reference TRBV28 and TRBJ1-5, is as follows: DVKVTQSSRYLVKRTGEKVFLECVQDMDHENMFWYRQDPGLGLRLIYFSYDVKMKEKGDIPEGYSVSREKKERFSLILESASTNQTSMYLCASRSQAHDQPQHFGDGTRLSIL.

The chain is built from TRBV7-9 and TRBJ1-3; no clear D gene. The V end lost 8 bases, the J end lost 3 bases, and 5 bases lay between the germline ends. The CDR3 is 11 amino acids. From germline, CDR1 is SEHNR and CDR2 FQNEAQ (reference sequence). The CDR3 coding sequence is TGTGCCAGCCTGGGTGGAAACACCATATATTTT. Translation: CASLGGNTIYF. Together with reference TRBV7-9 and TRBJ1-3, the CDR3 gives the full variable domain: DTGVSQNPRHKITKRGQNVTFRCDPISEHNRLYWYRQTLGQGPEFLTYFQNEAQLEKSRLLSDRFSAERPKGSFSTLEIQRTEQGDSAMYLCASLGGNTIYFGEGSWLTVV.

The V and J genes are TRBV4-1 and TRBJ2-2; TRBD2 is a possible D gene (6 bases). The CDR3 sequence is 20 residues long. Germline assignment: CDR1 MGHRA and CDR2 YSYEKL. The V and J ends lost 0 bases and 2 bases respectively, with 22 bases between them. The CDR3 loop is CASSQEKGSGAGLNTGELFF. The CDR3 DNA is TGCGCCAGCAGCCAAGAAAAGGGGTCGGGTGCGGGGCTCAACACCGGGGAGCTGTTTTTT.

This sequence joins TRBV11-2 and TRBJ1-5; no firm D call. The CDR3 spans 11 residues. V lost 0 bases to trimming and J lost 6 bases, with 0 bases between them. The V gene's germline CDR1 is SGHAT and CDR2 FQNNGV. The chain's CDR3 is CASSLDQPQHF. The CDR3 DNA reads TGTGCCAGCAGCTTAGATCAGCCCCAGCATTTT.

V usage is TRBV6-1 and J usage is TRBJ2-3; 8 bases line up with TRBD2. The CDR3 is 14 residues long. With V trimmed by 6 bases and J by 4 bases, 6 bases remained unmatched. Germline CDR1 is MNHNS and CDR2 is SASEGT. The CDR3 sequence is CASSKSGSADTQYF. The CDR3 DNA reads TGTGCCAGCAGCAAGAGCGGGAGTGCAGATACGCAGTATTTT.